Following are 21 T cell receptor beta chains from one sample sequenced in a study of T cells in Graves' hyperthyroidism and ophthalmopathy. From RNA transcripts, TCR beta CDR3 regions were amplified. HTBI primers were used for first-round RT-PCR of the TCR CDR3. TCRdb processed the multiplex PCR reads anew with MiXCR; each CDR3 protein has one entry. Of 650,000 to 750,000 distinct CDR3 sequences in the sample, 14% were seen once. Source material: blood. These receptors were obtained from a woman between 18 and 30 years old with Graves' hyperthyroidism.

This clonotype was detected many times. This rearrangement joins TRBV6-5 to TRBJ2-3; D unresolved. Germline lookup yields CDR1 MNHEY and CDR2 SVGAGI. CDR3 length: 13 amino acids. Trimming shortened V by 0 bases and J by 4 bases, and 5 bases separated the two germline ends. The CDR3 reads CASSYSRADTQYF. CDR3 DNA sequence: TGTGCCAGCAGTTACTCGCGTGCAGATACGCAGTATTTT.

The chain uses TRBV13 and TRBJ1-6; 8 bases align to TRBD1. J lost 7 bases, V lost 5 bases, and 10 bases had no gene match. Germline CDR1 PRHDT, CDR2 FYEKMQ (reference sequence). The CDR3 runs 16 residues. Here the CDR3 DNA reads TGTGCCAGCAGCCTAGCCGGGACAGGCCTAAATTCACCCCTCCACTTT. Protein: CASSLAGTGLNSPLHF.

This clonotype was detected many times. The rearrangement links TRBV2 to TRBJ2-1; a weak D match, TRBD1 (6 bases). Trimming left V 5 bases short and J 3 bases short, with 14 bases between. Germline V gene sequence: CDR1 SNHLY, CDR2 FYNNEI. This CDR3 region has 15 residues. The CDR3 loop reads CASSLDRSFYNEQFF. The CDR3 DNA reads as TGTGCCAGCAGTCTCGACAGGAGTTTCTACAATGAGCAGTTCTTC.

V usage is TRBV28 and J usage is TRBJ1-5; no clear D gene. The CDR3 sequence is 14 residues long. Germline V gene sequence: CDR1 MDHEN, CDR2 SYDVKM. The V and J ends lost 5 bases and 6 bases respectively, with 14 bases between them. CDR3 region: CASSRRQGGQPQHF. The CDR3 region has the DNA TGTGCCAGCAGTCGACGACAAGGTGGTCAGCCCCAGCATTTT. The entire variable domain, with the rest obtained from reference TRBV28 and TRBJ1-5, is as follows: DVKVTQSSRYLVKRTGEKVFLECVQDMDHENMFWYRQDPGLGLRLIYFSYDVKMKEKGDIPEGYSVSREKKERFSLILESASTNQTSMYLCASSRRQGGQPQHFGDGTRLSIL.

This chain uses TRBV7-3 with TRBJ2-3, with D possibly matching TRBD2 (6 bases). Germline CDR1 is SGHTA and CDR2 is FQGTGA. The V end lost 5 bases, the J end lost 3 bases, and 15 bases lay between the germline ends. CDR3 length equals 15 residues. The chain's CDR3 is CASSHSGLSTDTQYF. The DNA for the CDR3 is TGTGCCAGCAGCCACTCGGGACTTTCGACAGATACGCAGTATTTT.

There are a few counts of this clonotype. The chain couples TRBV4-1 to TRBJ2-7; D possibly uses TRBD1 or TRBD2 (5 bases each). V was trimmed by 1 base and J by 2 bases, leaving 12 bases between them. The CDR3 has 15 residues. Germline-derived CDR1 and CDR2 are MGHRA and YSYEKL. The CDR3 nucleotides read TGCGCCAGCAGCCAAGTTGGGACCGCCACCTACGAGCAGTACTTC. Its protein product is CASSQVGTATYEQYF.

The chain employs TRBV6-2 or TRBV6-3 and TRBJ1-2; no definite D call. Between the trimmed V and J ends, which lost 6 bases and 2 bases, there was a span of 16 bases. Per germline, CDR1 MNHEY and CDR2 SVGEGT. This CDR3 contains 15 residues. The CDR3, as DNA: TGTGCCAGCAGCTTATTTTTGACTTTCAACTATGGCTACACCTTC. This translates into CASSLFLTFNYGYTF.

This clonotype was recorded at least ten times. This chain joins TRBV6-2 or TRBV6-3 and TRBJ2-3; perhaps TRBD2 as D (5 bases). CDR3 size: 14 residues. Germline V gives CDR1 MNHEY, CDR2 SVGEGT. Trimming took 5 bases from V and 2 from J, leaving 11 bases between them. The CDR3 sequence: CASSPISATDTQYF. CDR3 DNA: TGTGCCAGCAGTCCTATTAGCGCCACAGATACGCAGTATTTT.

This clonotype was recorded many times. The chain couples TRBV20-1 to TRBJ2-7, with 12 bases fitting TRBD2. The CDR3 runs 15 residues. V lost 0 bases, J lost 6 bases, and 6 bases stayed unmatched. CDR1 DFQATT and CDR2 SNEGSKA come from the germline V gene (reference sequence). Here the CDR3 reads CSARDPSGRAFEQYF. CDR3 coding DNA: TGCAGTGCTAGAGATCCTAGCGGGAGGGCGTTCGAGCAGTACTTC.

This rearrangement joins TRBV19 to TRBJ2-1; 7 nucleotides align to TRBD2. Germline lookup yields CDR1 LNHDA and CDR2 SQIVND (reference sequence). The CDR3 extends over 14 amino acids. The V and J ends lost 1 base and 9 bases, in that order; junction bases with no gene match: 6. CDR3 amino acids: CASSIGGRGPEQFF. In DNA form, the CDR3 reads TGTGCCAGTAGTATAGGGGGGAGGGGCCCTGAGCAGTTCTTC.

This clonotype occurred many times. V and J are TRBV5-4 and TRBJ2-7; 9 positions match TRBD2. The V gene's germline CDR1 is SGHNT and CDR2 YYREEE (reference sequence). Germline trimming cut 0 bases from V and 2 bases from J; bases unmatched to any gene: 6. CDR3 size: 16 residues. The CDR3 spells CASSLGTSAYTYEQYF. The CDR3 coding sequence is TGTGCCAGCAGCTTGGGGACTAGCGCCTACACCTACGAGCAGTACTTC.

In this sample, this clonotype turned up many times. This chain links TRBV7-9 with TRBJ2-1; 11 nucleotides align to TRBD2. Germline loops: CDR1 SEHNR, CDR2 FQNEAQ (reference sequence). The CDR3 spans 14 residues. V lost 5 bases and J lost 6; bases outside the gene matches: 3. CDR3 DNA: TGTGCCAGCAGCCCTAGCGGGAGGCCCAATGAGCAGTTCTTC. Translated: CASSPSGRPNEQFF.

This clonotype was picked up many times. The chain has TRBV20-1 and TRBJ2-1; 8 positions agree with TRBD1. J lost 0 bases, V lost 6 bases, and 4 bases had no gene match. The CDR3 is 14 residues long. From germline, CDR1 is DFQATT and CDR2 SNEGSKA (reference sequence). CDR3 sequence (DNA): TGCAGTGCCCAGGACAGGGCCTCCTACAATGAGCAGTTCTTC. Translated, it gives CSAQDRASYNEQFF.

This clonotype was seen many times. The chain combines TRBV7-2 with TRBJ2-7; D is unclear. The CDR3 contains 13 residues. V lost 3 bases, J lost 2 bases, and 8 bases lay in between. The germline gives CDR1 SGHTA, CDR2 FQGNSA. The CDR3 DNA reads TGTGCCAGCAGCTTCAGACAAACCTACGAGCAGTACTTC. Its translation is CASSFRQTYEQYF.

This clonotype was recorded at least ten times. The chain joins TRBV7-9 to TRBJ2-7, with D tentatively TRBD1 (7 bases). The V gene lost 5 bases and the J gene lost 3 bases, with 14 bases spanning the gap. The germline V gene encodes CDR1 SEHNR and CDR2 FQNEAQ (reference sequence). This CDR3 contains 14 residues. CDR3 coding DNA: TGTGCCAGCAGCATCCGACAGGGACTCTACGAGCAGTACTTC. Translating gives CASSIRQGLYEQYF.

In its sample, this clonotype was seen many times. The rearrangement joins TRBV30 to TRBJ1-1; D uncertain. CDR1 is GTSNPN, CDR2 SVGIG, per germline (reference sequence). This CDR3 has 13 amino acids. CDR3 nucleotide sequence: TGTGCTGTAAATGACTTTATGAACACTGAAGCTTTCTTT. This gives the protein CAVNDFMNTEAFF.

This clonotype was observed many times. One end of the junction fails to match germline, which may point to a read error. The chain carries TRBV30 and TRBJ2-3; D uncertain. Germline V gives CDR1 GTSNPN, CDR2 SVGIG (reference sequence). The CDR3 runs to 12 residues. The CDR3 loop is CAWSVPPDKQYF. CDR3 bases: TGTGCCTGGAGTGTCCCCCCTGATAAGCAGTATTTT.

J is TRBJ2-5 and V is TRBV6-1; 7 bases align to TRBD1. With V trimmed by 8 bases and J by 4 bases, 10 bases remained unmatched. The CDR3 sequence is 14 residues long. The germline CDR1 and CDR2 sequences are MNHNS and SASEGT. The CDR3 sequence: CASSRRAGGETQYF. CDR3 bases: TGTGCCAGCTCGAGACGGGCAGGGGGAGAGACCCAGTACTTC.

At least ten counts were recorded for this clonotype. V gene TRBV6-2 or TRBV6-3 combines with J gene TRBJ2-7, with TRBD2 identical over 11 bases. Germline CDR1 MNHEY, CDR2 SVGEGT. V trimming: 6 bases; J trimming: 3 bases; junction bases outside the gene matches: 7. CDR3 length equals 15 residues. The CDR3 bases are TGTGCCAGCAGCCGATCACTAGCGGGGGACTACGAGCAGTACTTC. It encodes CASSRSLAGDYEQYF.

This clonotype has ten or more counts. The J gene is TRBJ2-3, the V gene TRBV7-2; D is perhaps TRBD1 (6 bases). The CDR3 has 12 residues. Germline CDR1 reads SGHTA; CDR2 reads FQGNSA. V lost 5 bases and J lost 6, with 9 bases in between. Here the CDR3 reads CASSQTGDTQYF. The CDR3 region has the DNA TGTGCCAGCAGCCAAACAGGGGATACGCAGTATTTT. Looking up the rest from reference TRBV7-2 and TRBJ2-3 gives the full variable domain: GAGVSQSPSNKVTEKGKDVELRCDPISGHTALYWYRQSLGQGLEFLIYFQGNSAPDKSGLPSDRFSAERTGGSVSTLTIQRTQQEDSAVYLCASSQTGDTQYFGPGTRLTVL.

This clonotype was recorded many times. The chain joins TRBV27 to TRBJ1-2; D is uncertain. The CDR3 has 17 residues. Trimming took off 0 bases at V and 4 bases at J, with 18 bases between the two ends. Germline V lookup: CDR1 MNHEY, CDR2 SMNVEV (reference sequence). CDR3 protein: CASSLSAAGARVYGYTF. Here the CDR3 DNA reads TGTGCCAGCAGTTTATCAGCAGCGGGCGCACGGGTCTATGGCTACACCTTC.